A selection of T cell receptor beta chains follows, all from one sample in a study of CD8+CD57+ T cells in acquired aplastic anemia. MiXCR, applied by TCRdb to the reads, yields one record per CDR3 protein. The sample comprises approximately 58,000 distinct CDR3 sequences, roughly three fifths of which are singletons, and 16% rests with the top ten. The sample consisted of sorted CD4+, CD8+, or CD8+CD57+ T cells (not recorded which) from PBMCs. All receptors come from a human donor with aplastic anemia. CDR3s include the opening cysteine and the closing phenylalanine or tryptophan. D genes are given only for firm matches. Not every row has a clone size; where given, it reads once, few, many or a size class.

abundance: -; d_gene: -; j_gene: TRBJ1-5; v_gene: TRBV7-8; CDR3aa: CASSGGGAGNQPQHF; CDR3nt: TGTGCCAGCAGCGGCGGGGGGGCCGGCAATCAGCCCCAGCATTTT
abundance: many; d_gene: -; j_gene: TRBJ2-7; v_gene: TRBV20-1; CDR3aa: CSPVTTDRYEQYF; CDR3nt: TGCAGCCCAGTGACTACAGATAGATACGAGCAGTACTTC
abundance: -; d_gene: -; j_gene: TRBJ2-7; v_gene: TRBV2; CDR3aa: CASRGNEQYF; CDR3nt: TGTGCCAGCAGGGGTAATGAGCAGTACTTC
abundance: -; d_gene: -; j_gene: TRBJ1-1; v_gene: TRBV10-1; CDR3aa: CATSGANTEAFF; CDR3nt: TGCGCCACCTCCGGGGCGAACACTGAAGCTTTCTTT
abundance: few; d_gene: -; j_gene: TRBJ2-3; v_gene: TRBV7-6; CDR3aa: CASSYPSQGTDTQYF; CDR3nt: TGTGCCAGCAGTTACCCCTCCCAGGGCACAGATACGCAGTATTTT
abundance: -; d_gene: TRBD1; j_gene: TRBJ2-1; v_gene: TRBV19; CDR3aa: CASSATGGYEQFF; CDR3nt: TGTGCCAGTAGTGCCACAGGGGGCTATGAGCAGTTCTTC
abundance: -; d_gene: -; j_gene: TRBJ2-3; v_gene: TRBV29-1; CDR3aa: CSVAGGHRDSEGTQYF; CDR3nt: TGCAGCGTTGCCGGGGGGCACAGGGATTCCGAGGGGACGCAGTATTTT
abundance: few; d_gene: -; j_gene: TRBJ2-5; v_gene: TRBV30; CDR3aa: CAWKRGGDTGKTQYF; CDR3nt: TGTGCCTGGAAAAGGGGCGGGGATACCGGGAAGACCCAGTACTTC
abundance: -; d_gene: TRBD1; j_gene: TRBJ1-2; v_gene: TRBV29-1; CDR3aa: CSVQGGHGYTF; CDR3nt: TGCAGCGTTCAGGGGGGTCATGGCTACACCTTC
abundance: -; d_gene: -; j_gene: TRBJ2-5; v_gene: TRBV11-1; CDR3aa: CASSLGGGIPAQETQYF; CDR3nt: TGTGCCAGCAGCTTAGGAGGGGGGATACCCGCCCAAGAGACCCAGTACTTC
abundance: -; d_gene: TRBD2; j_gene: TRBJ2-7; v_gene: TRBV5-4; CDR3aa: CASSFSASGGGYEQYF; CDR3nt: TGTGCCAGCAGCTTTAGCGCTAGCGGGGGAGGCTACGAGCAGTACTTC
abundance: many; d_gene: TRBD2; j_gene: TRBJ2-3; v_gene: TRBV10-3; CDR3aa: CAISDSGLAGSTDTQYF; CDR3nt: TGTGCCATCAGTGATTCCGGACTAGCGGGGAGCACAGATACGCAGTATTTT
abundance: many; d_gene: TRBD2; j_gene: TRBJ2-5; v_gene: TRBV7-9; CDR3aa: CASSLISSGVQETQYF; CDR3nt: TGTGCCAGCAGCTTAATATCTAGCGGGGTTCAAGAGACCCAGTACTTC
abundance: -; d_gene: -; j_gene: TRBJ1-2; v_gene: TRBV10-3; CDR3aa: CAISESRDKYGYTF; CDR3nt: TGTGCCATCAGTGAGTCACGGGACAAGTATGGCTACACCTTC
abundance: -; d_gene: -; j_gene: TRBJ2-5; v_gene: TRBV10-3; CDR3aa: CAIRKQETQYF; CDR3nt: TGTGCCATCAGGAAACAAGAGACCCAGTACTTC
abundance: -; d_gene: -; j_gene: TRBJ1-2; v_gene: TRBV19; CDR3aa: CASGDTGTNYGYTF; CDR3nt: TGTGCCAGCGGGGATACAGGGACTAACTATGGCTACACCTTC
abundance: many; d_gene: -; j_gene: TRBJ1-1; v_gene: TRBV7-9; CDR3aa: CASSLARGGTEAFF; CDR3nt: TGTGCCAGCAGCTTAGCGAGAGGGGGGACTGAAGCTTTCTTT
abundance: -; d_gene: -; j_gene: TRBJ1-1; v_gene: TRBV7-3; CDR3aa: CASSRQMNTEAFF; CDR3nt: TGTGCCAGCAGCCGACAAATGAACACTGAAGCTTTCTTT
abundance: -; d_gene: -; j_gene: TRBJ1-1; v_gene: TRBV15; CDR3aa: CATSRGIEGNRNTEAFF; CDR3nt: TGTGCCACCAGCAGGGGGATCGAGGGGAACCGGAACACTGAAGCTTTCTTT
abundance: -; d_gene: TRBD1; j_gene: TRBJ1-5; v_gene: TRBV29-1; CDR3aa: CSVATGGGTNQPQHF; CDR3nt: TGCAGCGTTGCGACAGGGGGTGGGACCAATCAGCCCCAGCATTTT
abundance: many; d_gene: TRBD1; j_gene: TRBJ2-1; v_gene: TRBV19; CDR3aa: CASSTGTGRDYNEQFF; CDR3nt: TGTGCCAGTAGTACAGGGACAGGACGCGACTACAATGAGCAGTTCTTC
abundance: -; d_gene: TRBD2; j_gene: TRBJ2-1; v_gene: TRBV7-3; CDR3aa: CASSSQTSRSYNEQFF; CDR3nt: TGTGCCAGCAGCTCTCAGACTAGCCGTTCCTACAATGAGCAGTTCTTC
abundance: many; d_gene: -; j_gene: TRBJ2-1; v_gene: TRBV4-1; CDR3aa: CATGPETTAYNEQFF; CDR3nt: TGCGCCACCGGCCCCGAGACTACCGCCTACAATGAGCAGTTCTTC
abundance: once; d_gene: TRBD1; j_gene: TRBJ1-1; v_gene: TRBV19; CDR3aa: CASSPRTGQGTEAFF; CDR3nt: TGTGCCAGTAGTCCTAGGACAGGCCAGGGCACTGAAGCTTTCTTT
abundance: many; d_gene: -; j_gene: TRBJ2-3; v_gene: TRBV4-1; CDR3aa: CASSQGFGTASTDTQYF; CDR3nt: TGCGCCAGCAGCCAAGGGTTCGGGACGGCGAGCACAGATACGCAGTATTTT
abundance: many; d_gene: TRBD1; j_gene: TRBJ1-4; v_gene: TRBV4-3; CDR3aa: CASSQDRTGGEKLFF; CDR3nt: TGCGCCAGCAGCCAAGATAGGACAGGCGGTGAAAAACTGTTTTTT
abundance: many; d_gene: -; j_gene: TRBJ2-5; v_gene: TRBV6-1; CDR3aa: CASSEGPREYQETQYF; CDR3nt: TGTGCCAGCAGTGAAGGCCCCCGCGAGTACCAAGAGACCCAGTACTTC
abundance: many; d_gene: TRBD2; j_gene: TRBJ2-7; v_gene: TRBV11-1; CDR3aa: CASGLGWGGQDTSGGFYEQYF; CDR3nt: TGTGCCAGCGGCTTAGGGTGGGGGGGACAGGATACTAGCGGGGGCTTCTACGAGCAGTACTTC
abundance: many; d_gene: -; j_gene: TRBJ2-7; v_gene: TRBV11-2; CDR3aa: CASSLASSSYEQYF; CDR3nt: TGTGCCAGCAGCTTAGCCAGTTCCTCCTACGAGCAGTACTTC
abundance: -; d_gene: TRBD2; j_gene: TRBJ2-3; v_gene: TRBV19; CDR3aa: CASSPTNAGGRDTQYF; CDR3nt: TGTGCCAGTAGCCCAACGAACGCGGGGGGAAGGGATACGCAGTATTTT
abundance: -; d_gene: TRBD1; j_gene: TRBJ1-6; v_gene: TRBV11-2; CDR3aa: CASSLNRGAGYYNSPLHF; CDR3nt: TGTGCCAGCAGCCTCAACAGGGGCGCAGGGTACTATAATTCACCCCTCCACTTT
abundance: -; d_gene: TRBD1; j_gene: TRBJ1-2; v_gene: TRBV20-1; CDR3aa: CSARDPGTGAFGYTF; CDR3nt: TGCAGTGCTAGAGATCCAGGGACAGGGGCCTTTGGCTACACCTTC
abundance: -; d_gene: -; j_gene: TRBJ2-7; v_gene: TRBV29-1; CDR3aa: CSCGPGYEQYF; CDR3nt: TGCAGCTGTGGCCCGGGCTACGAGCAGTACTTC
abundance: medium-sized; d_gene: -; j_gene: TRBJ2-7; v_gene: TRBV15; CDR3aa: CATSESPWATYEQYF; CDR3nt: TGTGCCACCAGCGAATCACCCTGGGCCACCTACGAGCAGTACTTC
abundance: medium-sized; d_gene: -; j_gene: TRBJ1-1; v_gene: TRBV2; CDR3aa: CASSDPPDGNTEAFF; CDR3nt: TGTGCCAGCAGTGATCCCCCTGACGGGAACACTGAAGCTTTCTTT
abundance: -; d_gene: -; j_gene: TRBJ2-6; v_gene: TRBV24-1; CDR3aa: CATLPSGANVLTF; CDR3nt: TGTGCCACCCTTCCCTCTGGGGCCAACGTCCTGACTTTC
abundance: -; d_gene: TRBD1; j_gene: TRBJ2-7; v_gene: TRBV14; CDR3aa: CASSQGQGGLREQYF; CDR3nt: TGTGCCAGCAGCCAAGGACAGGGGGGTCTTCGCGAGCAGTACTTC
abundance: -; d_gene: -; j_gene: TRBJ2-3; v_gene: TRBV9; CDR3aa: CASSREGREGTDTQYF; CDR3nt: TGTGCCAGCAGCAGAGAGGGCAGGGAGGGCACAGATACGCAGTATTTT
abundance: many; d_gene: -; j_gene: TRBJ1-5; v_gene: TRBV4-1; CDR3aa: CASSQAVNQPQHF; CDR3nt: TGCGCCAGCAGCCAAGCTGTAAATCAGCCCCAGCATTTT
abundance: many; d_gene: TRBD1; j_gene: TRBJ2-7; v_gene: TRBV6-5; CDR3aa: CASSYGQGGDEQYF; CDR3nt: TGTGCCAGCAGTTACGGACAGGGTGGTGACGAGCAGTACTTC
abundance: few; d_gene: TRBD2; j_gene: TRBJ2-1; v_gene: TRBV3-1; CDR3aa: CASSQAYSGGHEQFF; CDR3nt: TGTGCCAGCAGCCAAGCCTATAGCGGGGGCCATGAGCAGTTCTTC
abundance: -; d_gene: TRBD1; j_gene: TRBJ1-2; v_gene: TRBV10-2; CDR3aa: CASTKDRGSGYTF; CDR3nt: TGCGCCAGCACTAAGGACAGGGGATCTGGCTACACCTTC
abundance: -; d_gene: TRBD1; j_gene: TRBJ1-2; v_gene: TRBV24-1; CDR3aa: CATSESGTGGSARGYTF; CDR3nt: TGTGCCACCAGTGAATCGGGGACAGGGGGCTCGGCTCGGGGCTACACCTTC
abundance: few; d_gene: TRBD1; j_gene: TRBJ2-7; v_gene: TRBV2; CDR3aa: CASSAKRQGAYEQYF; CDR3nt: TGTGCCAGCAGTGCCAAGAGACAGGGGGCGTACGAGCAGTACTTC
abundance: many; d_gene: TRBD1; j_gene: TRBJ1-6; v_gene: TRBV6-1; CDR3aa: CANGGTENSPLHF; CDR3nt: TGTGCCAACGGCGGGACAGAGAATTCACCCCTCCACTTT
abundance: -; d_gene: -; j_gene: TRBJ2-6; v_gene: TRBV15; CDR3aa: CATSREPQYSGANVLTF; CDR3nt: TGTGCCACCAGCAGAGAGCCCCAGTACTCTGGGGCCAACGTCCTGACTTTC
abundance: many; d_gene: -; j_gene: TRBJ2-5; v_gene: TRBV5-1; CDR3aa: CASSLVTGLETQYF; CDR3nt: TGCGCCAGCAGCTTGGTAACAGGGTTAGAGACCCAGTACTTC
abundance: many; d_gene: -; j_gene: TRBJ2-3; v_gene: TRBV7-3; CDR3aa: CASSLLGGGTDTQYF; CDR3nt: TGTGCCAGCAGCTTATTGGGAGGCGGCACAGATACGCAGTATTTT
abundance: -; d_gene: TRBD2; j_gene: TRBJ2-3; v_gene: TRBV20-1; CDR3aa: CSARGTSGDTQYF; CDR3nt: TGCAGTGCTAGAGGGACTAGCGGGGATACGCAGTATTTT
abundance: -; d_gene: -; j_gene: TRBJ1-1; v_gene: TRBV25-1; CDR3aa: CASSESGTRVKAFF; CDR3nt: TGTGCCAGCAGCGAATCCGGGACAAGGGTTAAAGCTTTCTTT
abundance: many; d_gene: TRBD1; j_gene: TRBJ1-5; v_gene: TRBV28; CDR3aa: CASSSGQGKSSNQPQHF; CDR3nt: TGTGCCAGCAGTTCCGGACAGGGGAAGAGTAGCAATCAGCCCCAGCATTTT
abundance: many; d_gene: -; j_gene: TRBJ2-5; v_gene: TRBV20-1; CDR3aa: CSAREEGGPWETQYF; CDR3nt: TGCAGTGCTAGAGAAGAGGGGGGGCCGTGGGAGACCCAGTACTTC
abundance: many; d_gene: -; j_gene: TRBJ1-2; v_gene: TRBV12-5; CDR3aa: CASGLVRQPLYGYTF; CDR3nt: TGTGCTAGTGGTTTGGTACGACAGCCACTTTATGGCTACACCTTC
abundance: -; d_gene: -; j_gene: TRBJ2-7; v_gene: TRBV2; CDR3aa: CASSPNLPYEQYF; CDR3nt: TGTGCCAGCAGTCCGAACTTACCCTACGAGCAGTACTTC
abundance: medium-sized; d_gene: -; j_gene: TRBJ1-1; v_gene: TRBV15; CDR3aa: CATSSPSGENTEAFF; CDR3nt: TGTGCCACCAGCAGTCCGTCGGGCGAGAACACTGAAGCTTTCTTT
abundance: -; d_gene: -; j_gene: TRBJ1-2; v_gene: TRBV19; CDR3aa: CATKQGPNYGYTF; CDR3nt: TGTGCCACCAAACAGGGTCCTAACTATGGCTACACCTTC
abundance: -; d_gene: -; j_gene: TRBJ1-2; v_gene: TRBV15; CDR3aa: CATSRVGKLYGYTF; CDR3nt: TGTGCCACCAGCAGAGTCGGAAAGTTATATGGCTACACCTTC